The 26 T cell receptor beta chains below all came from one sample that was sequenced in a study of T cells in Graves' hyperthyroidism and ophthalmopathy (dated by TCRdb to the late 2010s). Libraries were constructed by multiplex PCR. Sequenced using an Illumina HiSeq 2000. TCR beta CDR3 regions were amplified from RNA transcripts. The first round of RT-PCR for the TCR CDR3 was performed with the HTBI primer set and the Qiagen OneStep RT-PCR kit. The public sequencing data were trimmed at Q25 with fastp and processed into clonotypes with MiXCR by TCRdb, which kept only in-frame beta chains. Identical CDR3 protein sequences are pooled into one entry, listed with their most common genes and DNA. The sample table holds 400,000 or so distinct CDR3 sequences, of which approximately 14% were seen once. Roughly 19% of the sample belongs to the ten largest clones. Sequencing input: blood. These receptors all come from a woman aged 55-70 years with Graves' ophthalmopathy.

This clonotype has a count of ten or more. This rearrangement joins TRBV2 to TRBJ1-1; D is unresolved. Germline V gives CDR1 SNHLY, CDR2 FYNNEI. The CDR3 runs to 13 residues. V was shortened by 4 bases and J by 5 bases, with 11 bases between the two germline ends. CDR3 residues: CASSATAGTEAFF. The CDR3 nucleotides are TGTGCCAGCAGTGCCACAGCGGGGACTGAAGCTTTCTTT.

This clonotype has more than one count but fewer than ten. One base away lies a much larger clone, so this may be a sequencing read error. This chain joins TRBV20-1 and TRBJ2-7; D might be TRBD1 or TRBD2, each matching 6 bases. This CDR3 region has 15 residues. In germline, CDR1 is DFQATT, CDR2 SNEGSKA (reference sequence). Trimming took 6 bases from V and 6 from J, leaving 24 bases between them. This chain's CDR3 is CSAQQPPGAKGEQYF. CDR3 bases: TGCAGTGCCCAACAGCCCCCGGGGGCAAAGGGCGAGCAGTACTTC.

The table lists this clonotype with many counts. CDR3 in amino acids: CASSSPRGTGELFF. The CDR3 region has the DNA TGTGCCAGCAGTTCCCCCCGGGGCACCGGGGAGCTGTTTTTT. The gene calls are TRBV12-3 or TRBV12-4 and TRBJ2-2, with TRBD2 as a possible D gene (5 bases). V was cut by 4 bases and J by 4 bases, with 10 bases left in between. The CDR3 is 14 residues long.

The sample holds a few counts of this clonotype. CDR3 loop: CASSDRQGADTQYF. The CDR3 DNA sequence: TGTGCCAGCAGCGACCGACAGGGCGCAGATACGCAGTATTTT. The J gene is TRBJ2-3, the V gene TRBV5-6; 7 bases are a match to TRBD1. The CDR3 has 14 amino acids. Germline CDR1 is SGHDT and CDR2 is YYEEEE. Germline trimming cut 4 bases from V and 4 bases from J; bases unmatched to any gene: 6. Combining the CDR3 with reference TRBV5-6 and TRBJ2-3 gives the whole variable domain DAGVTQSPTHLIKTRGQQVTLRCSPKSGHDTVSWYQQALGQGPQFIFQYYEEEERQRGNFPDRFSGHQFPNYSSELNVNALLLGDSALYLCASSDRQGADTQYFGPGTRLTVL.

The rearrangement joins TRBV27 to TRBJ2-1, with D perhaps matching TRBD1 (5 bases). Per the germline V gene, CDR1 is MNHEY and CDR2 is SMNVEV (reference sequence). V dropped 0 bases and J dropped 7 bases, with 13 bases sitting between them. The CDR3 consists of 15 residues. The CDR3, as DNA: TGTGCCAGCAGTTTATCCCGATCAAGGGGTAATGAGCAGTTCTTC. It codes for CASSLSRSRGNEQFF.

This clonotype was observed at least ten times. The rearrangement uses TRBV28 and TRBJ2-3; unclear D gene. Germline V gene data show CDR1 as MDHEN and CDR2 as SYDVKM. Trimming removed 5 bases from V and 6 bases from J, with 15 bases in between. CDR3 size: 14 residues. The CDR3 is CASSIPGSVDTQYF. DNA of the CDR3: TGTGCCAGCAGTATCCCGGGCTCCGTGGATACGCAGTATTTT.

This clonotype was observed a handful of times. The V and J genes are TRBV19 and TRBJ1-1; no firm D call. Germline CDR1 and CDR2: LNHDA and SQIVND (reference sequence). The germline V and J ends were trimmed by 3 bases and 1 base, with 12 bases remaining between them. The CDR3 is made up of 15 amino acids. CDR3 nucleotides: TGTGCCAGTAGTATTTCCGGTCACCAGAACACTGAAGCTTTCTTT. Translated: CASSISGHQNTEAFF.

The V and J genes are TRBV5-1 and TRBJ1-5; D possibly corresponds to TRBD1 (6 bases). The germline V gene encodes CDR1 SGHRS and CDR2 YFSETQ. With 4 bases removed from V and 4 bases from J, the gap between germline ends came to 18 bases. The CDR3 totals 16 residues. For the CDR3, the DNA is TGCGCCAGCAGCCGGGGGGGGGGGACACTGAATCAGCCCCAGCATTTT. Its protein product is CASSRGGGTLNQPQHF.

In regard to this clonotype: A read error may be the cause here, since a much bigger clone is one base away. This rearrangement joins TRBV5-1 to TRBJ2-1; D is ambiguous. V gave up 3 bases and J gave up 4 bases, with 11 bases separating them. The CDR3 extends over 14 amino acids. CDR1 is SGHRS, CDR2 YFSETQ, per germline. The CDR3 region is CASSSNPAYNEQFF. The CDR3 nucleotides read TGCGCCAGCAGCTCAAACCCAGCTTACAATGAGCAGTTCTTC.

The chain couples TRBV7-6 to TRBJ2-7; no reliable D call. Per germline, CDR1 SGHVS and CDR2 FNYEAQ. Trimming took off 1 base at V and 6 bases at J, with 10 bases between the two ends. The CDR3 is made up of 13 amino acids. The CDR3 sequence is CASSLVVGAEQYF. For the CDR3, the DNA is TGTGCCAGCAGCTTAGTTGTAGGAGCCGAGCAGTACTTC.

This clonotype was observed at least ten times. This chain joins TRBV3-1 and TRBJ2-7; TRBD2 matches 8 bases. Trimming removed 0 bases from V and 1 base from J; junction bases left unmatched: 5. Germline loops: CDR1 LGHDT, CDR2 YNNKEL (reference sequence). The CDR3 runs to 16 residues. The CDR3 loop is CASSQEAGGRSYEQYF. In nucleotides, the CDR3 is TGTGCCAGCAGCCAAGAAGCAGGCGGGAGGTCCTACGAGCAGTACTTC.

This clonotype has a count of ten or more. The chain combines TRBV20-1 with TRBJ2-7, with 10 bases matching TRBD2. V trimming: 2 bases; J trimming: 4 bases; junction bases outside the gene matches: 2. The CDR3 covers 13 residues. The germline CDR1 and CDR2 sequences are DFQATT and SNEGSKA (reference sequence). This CDR3 is CSARYSGRYEQYF. CDR3 sequence (DNA): TGCAGTGCTAGATATAGCGGGAGGTACGAGCAGTACTTC.

The rearrangement joins TRBV28 to TRBJ2-7; D might be TRBD1 (5 bases). V was pared by 3 bases and J by 3 bases, with 12 bases between. Looked up from germline, CDR1 is MDHEN and CDR2 is SYDVKM. The CDR3 contains 14 residues. DNA for the CDR3: TGTGCCAGCAGTTTGGGCAGGGCAGGCTACGAGCAGTACTTC. Residues: CASSLGRAGYEQYF. The full variable domain, with the rest looked up from reference TRBV28 and TRBJ2-7, is DVKVTQSSRYLVKRTGEKVFLECVQDMDHENMFWYRQDPGLGLRLIYFSYDVKMKEKGDIPEGYSVSREKKERFSLILESASTNQTSMYLCASSLGRAGYEQYFGPGTRLTVT.

Note on this clonotype: Given the absence of the conserved phenylalanine or tryptophan at the CDR3 end, a read error is likely. V usage is TRBV27 and J usage is TRBJ2-7; weak D call: TRBD2 (5 bases). Germline CDR1 and CDR2: MNHEY and SMNVEV (reference sequence). Trimming shortened V by 6 bases and J by 0 bases, and 9 bases separated the two germline ends. The CDR3 has 13 amino acids. CDR3 loop: CASRGATSYEQYL. The CDR3 nucleotides are TGTGCCAGCAGGGGAGCCACCTCCTACGAGCAGTACCTC.

This clonotype was seen many times. The chain employs TRBV7-2 and TRBJ2-7, with D unresolved. Germline V CDR1 and CDR2: SGHTA, FQGNSA. The CDR3 runs 15 residues. Trimming took 6 bases from V and 0 from J, leaving 15 bases between them. CDR3: CASRPGTTASYEQYF. In nucleotides, the CDR3 is TGTGCCAGCAGACCTGGCACTACCGCCTCCTACGAGCAGTACTTC.

This rearrangement joins TRBV12-3 or TRBV12-4 to TRBJ1-3, with a weak D call TRBD1 (6 bases). CDR3 length: 15 residues. V lost 5 bases and J 2 bases, leaving 13 bases between the germline ends. The CDR3 loop is CASSHLGQPGNTIYF. CDR3 in DNA: TGTGCCAGCAGTCATCTGGGACAACCTGGAAACACCATATATTTT.

A few counts support this clonotype. The J gene is TRBJ2-7, the V gene TRBV5-6; D ambiguous. This CDR3 has 14 residues. CDR1 SGHDT and CDR2 YYEEEE come from the germline V gene. The V end was cut by 4 bases, the J end by 2 bases, with 13 bases between. The CDR3 reads CASSRPGPTYEQYF. CDR3 coding DNA: TGTGCCAGCAGCCGTCCGGGCCCTACCTACGAGCAGTACTTC.

This sequence joins TRBV25-1 and TRBJ2-5, with D perhaps matching TRBD1 or TRBD2 (5 bases each). The germline V gene encodes CDR1 MGHDK and CDR2 SYGVNS. V was pared by 0 bases and J by 5 bases, with 13 bases between. This CDR3 is built from 15 residues. The CDR3 loop reads CASSEYTGPSETQYF. CDR3 DNA sequence: TGTGCCAGCAGTGAATATACGGGACCCTCGGAGACCCAGTACTTC.

The chain joins TRBV6-2 or TRBV6-3 to TRBJ1-6, with D perhaps TRBD1 (5 bases). The CDR3 is 15 residues long. Trimming stripped 7 bases from V and 9 bases from J, with 19 bases between. CDR1 is MNHEY and CDR2 is SVGEGT in the germline V gene. In nucleotides, the CDR3 is TGTGCCAGCACCCCAGTGGGGACCCGGAGTTCACCCCTCCACTTT. It yields the protein CASTPVGTRSSPLHF.

The V and J genes are TRBV24-1 and TRBJ2-2, with a weak D call TRBD1 (6 bases). This CDR3 spans 15 amino acids. The germline V gene encodes CDR1 KGHDR and CDR2 SFDVKD. V shed 4 bases and J shed 3 bases, with 11 bases lying between them. The CDR3 here is CATSDPTGYTGELFF. Written as DNA, the CDR3 is TGTGCCACCAGTGACCCCACAGGGTACACCGGGGAGCTGTTTTTT.

V usage is TRBV12-3 or TRBV12-4 and J usage is TRBJ2-3; the D gene is possibly TRBD2 (6 bases). The V end was cut by 5 bases, the J end by 4 bases, with 19 bases between. CDR3 size: 16 residues. CDR3 coding DNA: TGTGCCAGCAGTCGAAGACTAGGCCCCATCGCAGATACGCAGTATTTT. Residues: CASSRRLGPIADTQYF.

V and J are TRBV19 and TRBJ2-1, with D uncertain. V lost 2 bases to trimming and J lost 6 bases, with 8 bases between them. CDR3 length equals 13 residues. CDR1 LNHDA and CDR2 SQIVND come from the germline V gene (reference sequence). The CDR3 nucleotides are TGTGCCAGTAGTATAATCTTGGCCAATGAGCAGTTCTTC. Translated: CASSIILANEQFF. Combining the CDR3 with reference TRBV19 and TRBJ2-1 gives the whole variable domain DGGITQSPKYLFRKEGQNVTLSCEQNLNHDAMYWYRQDPGQGLRLIYYSQIVNDFQKGDIAEGYSVSREKKESFPLTVTSAQKNPTAFYLCASSIILANEQFFGPGTRLTVL.

This clonotype has a count of ten or more. The rearrangement joins TRBV11-2 to TRBJ2-5, with TRBD2 matching over 8 bases. The CDR3 length is 16 residues. Trimming took 1 base from V and 3 from J; bases not matched to a gene: 7. Germline lookup yields CDR1 SGHAT and CDR2 FQNNGV. CDR3 residues: CASSLGVAGNEETQYF. The CDR3 bases are TGTGCCAGCAGCTTAGGTGTAGCGGGAAACGAAGAGACCCAGTACTTC.

In its sample, this clonotype was seen many times. The rearrangement links TRBV12-3 or TRBV12-4 to TRBJ2-7; D unclear. The length of the CDR3 is 12 residues. Trimming left V 0 bases short and J 4 bases short, with 4 bases between. The CDR3 nucleotides read TGTGCCAGCAGTTTAGCCCAGTACGAGCAGTACTTC. Its translation: CASSLAQYEQYF.

This clonotype has a count of ten or more. V and J are TRBV27 and TRBJ2-1; a weak D match, TRBD2 (6 bases). CDR1 and CDR2 (germline): MNHEY, SMNVEV (reference sequence). With 3 bases removed from V and 0 bases from J, the gap between germline ends came to 18 bases. The CDR3 is made up of 18 amino acids. CDR3: CASSFGAGSTFSYNEQFF. The CDR3, as DNA: TGTGCCAGCAGTTTCGGGGCGGGGTCTACATTCTCCTACAATGAGCAGTTCTTC.

The V and J genes are TRBV11-2 and TRBJ2-7; TRBD1 aligns across 12 bases. This CDR3 comprises 15 residues. Germline-derived CDR1 and CDR2 are SGHAT and FQNNGV. The trim removed 5 bases at V and 5 bases at J, leaving 7 bases unmatched. The CDR3 DNA reads TGTGCCAGCAGCAAAGGGGACAGGGGGCGCGACGAGCAGTACTTC. Translation gives CASSKGDRGRDEQYF.